This T cell receptor beta chain was found in a study of OX40 agonist ivuxolimab in advanced cancers. Assay used: immunoSEQ multiplex PCR; TCRdb lists only in-frame clones, some missing. This sample carries roughly 60,000 clones, 80% to 90% of them seen once, and the ten largest clones take 13% to 15%. This CDR3 comprises 15 residues. Trimming stripped 1 base from V and 5 bases from J, with 15 bases between. CDR1 and CDR2 from the germline V gene are SGHAT and FQNNGV. V usage is TRBV11-2 and J usage is TRBJ2-7; D might be TRBD2 (6 bases). The sequence came from an adult with an advanced solid tumor such as melanoma, head and neck, liver or kidney cancer. Sequencing used CD4+ or CD8+ T cells sorted from blood, obtained in a trial of the OX40 agonist ivuxolimab. CDR3 in amino acids: CASSLAPRGEDEQYF. The CDR3 DNA reads as TGTGCCAGCAGCTTAGCTCCACGAGGGGAGGACGAGCAGTACTTC.